The sequence of this T cell receptor (beta chain) was determined in a study of blood T cell repertoires in COVID-19. The data were produced by immunoSEQ multiplex PCR, yet TCRdb's version contains in-frame clones alone and is incomplete. The data show fewer than 180,000 clones, around 86% seen once. V gave up 8 bases and J gave up 5 bases, with 4 bases separating them. CDR1 and CDR2 (germline): SNHLY, FYNNEI. The CDR3 has 10 residues. The chain carries TRBV2 and TRBJ2-1; D is ambiguous. Sequences were obtained from peripheral blood. This sequence was found in a man between 70 and 80 years old with acute or convalescent COVID-19. The chain's CDR3 is CASCDNEQFF. CDR3 bases: TGTGCCAGCTGCGACAATGAGCAGTTCTTC. Full variable domain (rest looked up from reference TRBV2 and TRBJ2-1): EPEVTQTPSHQVTQMGQEVILRCVPISNHLYFYWYRQILGQKVEFLVSFYNNEISEKSEIFDDQFSVERPDGSNFTLKIRSTKLEDSAMYFCASCDNEQFFGPGTRLTVL.